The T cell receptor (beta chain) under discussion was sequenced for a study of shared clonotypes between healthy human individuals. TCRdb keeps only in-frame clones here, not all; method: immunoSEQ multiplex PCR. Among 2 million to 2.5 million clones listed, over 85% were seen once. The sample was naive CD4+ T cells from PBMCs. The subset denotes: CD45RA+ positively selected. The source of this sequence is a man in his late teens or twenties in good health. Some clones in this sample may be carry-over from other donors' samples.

The DNA of the CDR3 is TGTGCCAGCAGTGAATCCTGGGGGGTAGAGACCCAGTACTTC. It encodes CASSESWGVETQYF. The V gene is TRBV6-1, the J gene TRBJ2-5; weak D call: TRBD2 (6 bases). This CDR3 has 14 residues. CDR1 is MNHNS, CDR2 SASEGT, per germline. Trimming pared 2 bases from V and 4 bases from J, leaving 11 bases between.